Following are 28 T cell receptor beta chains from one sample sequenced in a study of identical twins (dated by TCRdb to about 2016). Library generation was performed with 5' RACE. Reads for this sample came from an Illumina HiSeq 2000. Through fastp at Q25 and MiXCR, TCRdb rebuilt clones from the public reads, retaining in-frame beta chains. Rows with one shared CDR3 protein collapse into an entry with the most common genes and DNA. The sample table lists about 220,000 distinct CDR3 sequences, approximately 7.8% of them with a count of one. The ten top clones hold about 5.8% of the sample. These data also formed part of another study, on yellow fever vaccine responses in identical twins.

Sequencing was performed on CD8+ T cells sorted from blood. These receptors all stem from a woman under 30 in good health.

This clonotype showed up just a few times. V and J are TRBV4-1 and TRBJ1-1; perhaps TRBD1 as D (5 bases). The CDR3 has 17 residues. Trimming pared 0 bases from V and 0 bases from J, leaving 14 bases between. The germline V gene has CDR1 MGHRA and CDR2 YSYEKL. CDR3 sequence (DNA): TGCGCCAGCAGCCAAGAATTCAGGGCTGGGGTGAACACTGAAGCTTTCTTT. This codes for CASSQEFRAGVNTEAFF.

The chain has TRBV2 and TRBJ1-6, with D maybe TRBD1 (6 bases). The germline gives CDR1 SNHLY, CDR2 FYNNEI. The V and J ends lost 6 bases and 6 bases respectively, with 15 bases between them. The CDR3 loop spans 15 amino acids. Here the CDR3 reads CASRGDTGPNSPLHF. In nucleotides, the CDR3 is TGTGCCAGCAGGGGAGACACAGGGCCTAATTCACCCCTCCACTTT.

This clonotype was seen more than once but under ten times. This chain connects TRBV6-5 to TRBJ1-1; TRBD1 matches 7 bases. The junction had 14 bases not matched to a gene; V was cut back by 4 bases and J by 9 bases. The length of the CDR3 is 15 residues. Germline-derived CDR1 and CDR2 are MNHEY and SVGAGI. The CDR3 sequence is CASSFDIGGSQKAFF. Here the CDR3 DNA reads TGTGCCAGCAGTTTCGATATAGGGGGCTCTCAGAAAGCTTTCTTT.

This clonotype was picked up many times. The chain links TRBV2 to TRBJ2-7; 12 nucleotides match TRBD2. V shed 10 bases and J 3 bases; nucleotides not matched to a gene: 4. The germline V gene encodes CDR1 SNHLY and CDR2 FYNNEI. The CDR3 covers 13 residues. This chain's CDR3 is CAIQTSGSYEQYF. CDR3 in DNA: TGTGCCATCCAGACTAGCGGGAGCTACGAGCAGTACTTC.

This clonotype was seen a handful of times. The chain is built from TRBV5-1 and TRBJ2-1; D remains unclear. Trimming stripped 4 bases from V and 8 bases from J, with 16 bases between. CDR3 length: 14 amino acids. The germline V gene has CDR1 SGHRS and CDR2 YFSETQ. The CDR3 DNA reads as TGCGCCAGCAGCCACGAGTGGGTGGTCCATGAGCAGTTCTTC. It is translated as CASSHEWVVHEQFF.

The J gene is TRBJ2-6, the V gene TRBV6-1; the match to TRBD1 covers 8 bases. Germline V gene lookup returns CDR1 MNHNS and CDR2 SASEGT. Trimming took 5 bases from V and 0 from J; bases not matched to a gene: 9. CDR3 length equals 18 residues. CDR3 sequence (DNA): TGTGCCAGCAGTCTCGGGACAGGCCGAAGCTCTGGGGCCAACGTCCTGACTTTC. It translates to CASSLGTGRSSGANVLTF.

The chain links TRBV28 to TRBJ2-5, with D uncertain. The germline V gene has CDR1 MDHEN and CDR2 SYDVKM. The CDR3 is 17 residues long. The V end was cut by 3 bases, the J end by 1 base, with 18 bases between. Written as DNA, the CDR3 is TGTGCCAGCAGTTTCCCCCGGGCCCCGCGGCGCCAAGAGACCCAGTACTTC. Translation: CASSFPRAPRRQETQYF. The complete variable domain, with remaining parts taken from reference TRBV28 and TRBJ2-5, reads DVKVTQSSRYLVKRTGEKVFLECVQDMDHENMFWYRQDPGLGLRLIYFSYDVKMKEKGDIPEGYSVSREKKERFSLILESASTNQTSMYLCASSFPRAPRRQETQYFGPGTRLLVL.

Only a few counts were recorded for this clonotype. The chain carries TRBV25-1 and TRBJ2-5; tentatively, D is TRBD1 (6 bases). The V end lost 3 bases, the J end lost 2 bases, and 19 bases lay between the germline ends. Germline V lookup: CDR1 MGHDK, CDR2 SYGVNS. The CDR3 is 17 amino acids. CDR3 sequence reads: CASSEVQGRYAQETQYF. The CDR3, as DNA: TGTGCCAGCAGTGAGGTACAGGGTAGGTACGCACAAGAGACCCAGTACTTC.

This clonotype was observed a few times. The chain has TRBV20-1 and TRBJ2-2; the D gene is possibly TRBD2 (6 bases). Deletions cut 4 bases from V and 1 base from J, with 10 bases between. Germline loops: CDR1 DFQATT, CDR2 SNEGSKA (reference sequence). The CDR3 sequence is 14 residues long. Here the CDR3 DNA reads TGCAGTGCTATACCGGGGGAGAACACCGGGGAGCTGTTTTTT. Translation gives CSAIPGENTGELFF.

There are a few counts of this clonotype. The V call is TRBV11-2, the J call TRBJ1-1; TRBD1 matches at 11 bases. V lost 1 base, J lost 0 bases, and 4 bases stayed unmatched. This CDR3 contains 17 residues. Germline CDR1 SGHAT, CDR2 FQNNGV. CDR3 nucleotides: TGTGCCAGCAGCTTAGCCGGGACAGGGGGGATGAACACTGAAGCTTTCTTT. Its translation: CASSLAGTGGMNTEAFF.

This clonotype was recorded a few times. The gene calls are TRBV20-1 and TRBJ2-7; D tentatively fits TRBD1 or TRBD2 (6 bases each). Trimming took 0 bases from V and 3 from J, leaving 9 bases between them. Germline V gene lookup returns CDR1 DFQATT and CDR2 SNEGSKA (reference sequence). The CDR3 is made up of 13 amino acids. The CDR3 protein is CSARDEGGYEQYV. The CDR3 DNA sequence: TGCAGTGCTAGAGATGAGGGGGGCTACGAGCAGTACGTC.

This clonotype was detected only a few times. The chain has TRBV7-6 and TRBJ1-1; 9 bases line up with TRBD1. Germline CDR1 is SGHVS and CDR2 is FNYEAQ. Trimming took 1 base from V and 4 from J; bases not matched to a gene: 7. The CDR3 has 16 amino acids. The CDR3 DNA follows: TGTGCCAGCAGCTTAGTCGGGACAGGGTTGGGCACTGAAGCTTTCTTT. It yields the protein CASSLVGTGLGTEAFF.

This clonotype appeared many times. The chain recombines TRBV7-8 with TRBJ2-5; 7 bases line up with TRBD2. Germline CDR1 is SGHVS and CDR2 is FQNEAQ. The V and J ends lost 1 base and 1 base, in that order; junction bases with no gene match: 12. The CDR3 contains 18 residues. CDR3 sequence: CASSLGGGFYSPQETQYF. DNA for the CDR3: TGTGCCAGCAGCTTAGGGGGGGGGTTCTACTCCCCCCAAGAGACCCAGTACTTC.

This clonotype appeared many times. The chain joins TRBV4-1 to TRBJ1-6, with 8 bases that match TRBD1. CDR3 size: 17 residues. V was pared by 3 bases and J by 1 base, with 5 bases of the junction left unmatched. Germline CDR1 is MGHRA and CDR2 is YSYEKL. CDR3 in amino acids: CASSQTDRVSYNSPLHF. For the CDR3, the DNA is TGCGCCAGCAGCCAGACGGACAGGGTGTCCTATAATTCACCCCTCCACTTT.

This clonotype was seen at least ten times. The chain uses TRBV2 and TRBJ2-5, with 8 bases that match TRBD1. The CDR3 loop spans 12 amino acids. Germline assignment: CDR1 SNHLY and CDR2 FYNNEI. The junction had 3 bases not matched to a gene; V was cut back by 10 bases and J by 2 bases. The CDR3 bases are TGTGCCACAAGGACAGGGCAAGAGACCCAGTACTTC. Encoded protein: CATRTGQETQYF.

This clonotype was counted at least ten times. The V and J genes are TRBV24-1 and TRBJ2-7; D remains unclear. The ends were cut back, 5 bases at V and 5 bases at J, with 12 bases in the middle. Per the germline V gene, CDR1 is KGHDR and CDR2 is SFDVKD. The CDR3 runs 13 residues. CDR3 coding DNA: TGTGCCACCAGTGGTGCGGTCGGACACGAGCAGTACTTC. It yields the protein CATSGAVGHEQYF.

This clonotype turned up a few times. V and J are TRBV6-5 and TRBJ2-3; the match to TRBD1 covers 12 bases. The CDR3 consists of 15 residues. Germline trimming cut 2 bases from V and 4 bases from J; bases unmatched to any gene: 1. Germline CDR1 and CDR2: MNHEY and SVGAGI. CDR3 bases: TGTGCCAGCAGTTACGGGACAGGGGGCGCAGATACGCAGTATTTT. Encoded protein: CASSYGTGGADTQYF.

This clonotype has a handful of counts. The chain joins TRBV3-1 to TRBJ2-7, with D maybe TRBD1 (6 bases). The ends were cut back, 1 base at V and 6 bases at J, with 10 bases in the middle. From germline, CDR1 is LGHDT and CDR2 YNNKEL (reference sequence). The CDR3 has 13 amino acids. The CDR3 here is CASSQGTGTEQYV. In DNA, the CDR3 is TGTGCCAGCAGCCAAGGCACAGGGACCGAGCAGTACGTC.

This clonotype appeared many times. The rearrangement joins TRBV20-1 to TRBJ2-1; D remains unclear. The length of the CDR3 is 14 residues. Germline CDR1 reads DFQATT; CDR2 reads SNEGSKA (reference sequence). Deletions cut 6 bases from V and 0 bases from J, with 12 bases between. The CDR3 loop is CSAPDPSSYNEQFF. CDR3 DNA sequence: TGCAGTGCCCCTGACCCGAGCTCCTACAATGAGCAGTTCTTC.

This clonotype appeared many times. DNA for the CDR3: TGTGCCAGCAGCCCAATAGGGACTATTAACTACAATGAGCAGTTCTTC. Its translation is CASSPIGTINYNEQFF. This chain connects TRBV12-3 or TRBV12-4 to TRBJ2-1; 7 bases are shared with TRBD2. The CDR3 loop spans 16 amino acids. The V segment lost 6 bases and the J segment 3 bases; nucleotides outside the gene matches: 11.

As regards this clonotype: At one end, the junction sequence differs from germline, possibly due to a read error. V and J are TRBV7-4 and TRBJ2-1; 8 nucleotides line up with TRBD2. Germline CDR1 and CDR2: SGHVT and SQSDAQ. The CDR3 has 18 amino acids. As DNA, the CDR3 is TGTGCCTGCAGCTTTGGAGCGGGAGATAGAATCCTTTACAATGAGCAGTTCTTC. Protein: CACSFGAGDRILYNEQFF.

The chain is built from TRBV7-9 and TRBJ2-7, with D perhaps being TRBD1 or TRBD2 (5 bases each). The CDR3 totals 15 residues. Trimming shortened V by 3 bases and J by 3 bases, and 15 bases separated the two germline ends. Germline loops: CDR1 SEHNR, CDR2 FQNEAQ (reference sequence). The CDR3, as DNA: TGTGCCAGCAGCTTCGGGACGGGCCGATTCTACGAGCAGTACTTC. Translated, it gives CASSFGTGRFYEQYF.

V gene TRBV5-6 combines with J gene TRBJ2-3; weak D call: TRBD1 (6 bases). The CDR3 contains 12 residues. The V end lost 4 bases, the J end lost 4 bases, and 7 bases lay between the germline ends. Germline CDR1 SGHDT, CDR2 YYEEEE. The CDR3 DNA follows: TGTGCCAGCAGCAGGGGGTCAGATACGCAGTATTTT. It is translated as CASSRGSDTQYF.

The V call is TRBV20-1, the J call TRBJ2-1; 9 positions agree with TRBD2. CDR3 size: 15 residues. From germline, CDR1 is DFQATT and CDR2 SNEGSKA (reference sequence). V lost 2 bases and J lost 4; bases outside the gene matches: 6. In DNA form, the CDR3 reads TGCAGTGCTAGATTTCTAGCGGGGAATTACAATGAGCAGTTCTTC. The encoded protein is CSARFLAGNYNEQFF.

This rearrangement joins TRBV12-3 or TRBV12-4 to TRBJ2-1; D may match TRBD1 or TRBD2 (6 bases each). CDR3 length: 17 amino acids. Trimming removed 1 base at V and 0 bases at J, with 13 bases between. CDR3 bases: TGTGCCAGCAGTTTAGGAGGGGGGTCCCTCTCCTACAATGAGCAGTTCTTC. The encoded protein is CASSLGGGSLSYNEQFF.

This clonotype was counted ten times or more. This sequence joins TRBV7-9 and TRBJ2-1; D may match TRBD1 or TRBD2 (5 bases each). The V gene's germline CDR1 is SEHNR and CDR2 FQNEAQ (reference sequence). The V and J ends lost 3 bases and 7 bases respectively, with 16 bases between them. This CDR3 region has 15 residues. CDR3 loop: CASSFPGVGVNEQFF. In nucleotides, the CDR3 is TGTGCCAGCAGCTTTCCAGGAGTGGGGGTAAATGAGCAGTTCTTC. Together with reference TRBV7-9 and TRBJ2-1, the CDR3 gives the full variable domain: DTGVSQNPRHKITKRGQNVTFRCDPISEHNRLYWYRQTLGQGPEFLTYFQNEAQLEKSRLLSDRFSAERPKGSFSTLEIQRTEQGDSAMYLCASSFPGVGVNEQFFGPGTRLTVL.

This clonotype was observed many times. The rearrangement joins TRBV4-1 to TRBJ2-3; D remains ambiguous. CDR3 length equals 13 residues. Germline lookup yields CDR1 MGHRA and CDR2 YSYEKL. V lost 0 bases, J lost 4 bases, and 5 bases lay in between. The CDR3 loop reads CASSQDQSDTQYF. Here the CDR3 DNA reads TGCGCCAGCAGCCAAGATCAATCAGATACGCAGTATTTT.

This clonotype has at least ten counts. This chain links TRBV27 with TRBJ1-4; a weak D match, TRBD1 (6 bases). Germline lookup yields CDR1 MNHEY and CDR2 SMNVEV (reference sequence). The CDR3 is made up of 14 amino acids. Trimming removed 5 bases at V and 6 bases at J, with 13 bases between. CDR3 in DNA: TGTGCCAGCAGTCCCTTAAGACAGGATGAAAAACTGTTTTTT. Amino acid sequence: CASSPLRQDEKLFF.